This record covers a single T cell receptor beta chain. The CDR3 is made up of 16 amino acids. The V and J ends lost 4 bases and 6 bases, in that order; junction bases with no gene match: 9. CDR1 is SGHTA, CDR2 FQGTGA, per germline. The data stem from a study of blood T cell repertoires in COVID-19. Assay used: immunoSEQ multiplex PCR; TCRdb lists only in-frame clones, some missing. This sample has under 250,000 clones, with approximately 84% found just once. Participant ages covered roughly 18 to 90 years across around 25 US areas. In assigning cohorts, the study relied on participant-reported clinical history.

The rearrangement joins TRBV7-3 to TRBJ2-2; TRBD1 aligns across 9 bases. Sequenced: PBMCs or T cells enriched from blood (not recorded which). The source of this sequence is a man in his forties who had recovered from COVID-19. CDR3: CASSSTDRGIPGELFF. CDR3 nucleotide sequence: TGTGCCAGCAGCTCCACGGACAGGGGAATACCCGGGGAGCTGTTTTTT.